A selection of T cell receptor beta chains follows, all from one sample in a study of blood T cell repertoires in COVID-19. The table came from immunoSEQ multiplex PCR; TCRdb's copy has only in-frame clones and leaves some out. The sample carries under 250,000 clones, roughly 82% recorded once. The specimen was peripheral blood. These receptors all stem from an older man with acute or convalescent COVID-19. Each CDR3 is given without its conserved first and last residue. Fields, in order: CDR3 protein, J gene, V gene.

ATSSQGGYGYT TRBJ1-2 TRBV15
APGGGDRGKSQPQH TRBJ1-5 TRBV28
ASSLWGTGQRPQH TRBJ1-5 TRBV28
ASSPFGGSTEAF TRBJ1-1 TRBV7-2
ASSPPSSGSNHEQY TRBJ2-7 TRBV18
ASSQPTGSGYT TRBJ1-2 TRBV14
ASSDSGGPQPQH TRBJ1-5 TRBV2
ASSFSQMNTEAF TRBJ1-1 TRBV28
ASSTGGAGNTIY TRBJ1-3 TRBV5-1
ASSFAGTGIDTQY TRBJ2-3 TRBV7-2
ASGAVRRDFSGNTIY TRBJ1-3 TRBV19
ASTGQDEAF TRBJ1-1 TRBV19
ASSSGGQPASQPQH TRBJ1-5 TRBV28